This TCR beta chain stems from a study of memory CD4+ T cells and cytomegalovirus serostatus. Across the whole study: This sample comes from healthy Belgian adults, several CMV seropositive, approximately 23 seronegative. Study observations and caveats: Each of some 67 CMV-associated TCRbeta sequences occurred in one to five individuals. Median bootstrapped AUC for CMV status was roughly 0.95 originally, approximately 0.9 US-trained.

Notes on this clone: What it binds is not known.

The sort gate was single viable CD3+CD4+CD8-CD45RO+ cells for memory CD4+ T cells. Serum IgG to CMV pp150, pp28, p38 and p52 defined serostatus. TCRdb's copy holds only in-frame clones and misses some; the assay was immunoSEQ multiplex PCR. The sample gives around 60,000 clones, around 77% of which show up once; 0.88% is in the top ten. Germline V gene lookup returns CDR1 MGHRA and CDR2 YSYEKL. This CDR3 has 17 amino acids. Trimming removed 3 bases from V and 7 bases from J; junction bases left unmatched: 14. The sample was memory CD4+ T cells from blood. The rearrangement links TRBV4-1 to TRBJ1-4; 7 bases line up with TRBD1. This TCR derives from an adult in good health and CMV-seronegative. The CDR3 DNA reads TGCGCCAGCAGCCAGACAGGGCTTCCTCCATCGGGTGAAAAACTGTTTTTT. Translated, it gives CASSQTGLPPSGEKLFF.